This T cell receptor beta chain emerged from a study of T cells after yellow fever vaccination. The germline V gene encodes CDR1 ENHRY and CDR2 SYGVKD. The CDR3 has 16 amino acids. The germline V and J ends were trimmed by 8 bases and 7 bases, with 27 bases remaining between them. TCRdb processed the 5' RACE reads anew with MiXCR; each CDR3 protein has one entry. The sample consists of hundreds of thousands of distinct CDR3 sequences, about 14% of them appearing once. The chain uses TRBV10-3 and TRBJ2-7; a possible D gene is TRBD2 (6 bases). This sequence originates from a man between 25 and 39 years old who received the YFV17D yellow fever vaccine. The specimen was PBMCs, collected on the day of the yellow fever booster vaccination. The CDR3 coding sequence is TGTGCCATCGGAGGGGTCGGGCTGACCCAAGATAAGGAGCAGTACTTC. Translated: CAIGGVGLTQDKEQYF.